The 17 T cell receptor beta chains listed next were all sequenced from one sample in a study of blood T cell repertoires in COVID-19. Assay: immunoSEQ multiplex PCR; the TCRdb copy retains only in-frame clones and omits some. The repertoire holds approximately 100,000 clones, under 85% seen once, with about 24% in the top ten. Sequenced: peripheral blood. These receptors were taken from a man in his sixties or seventies with acute or convalescent COVID-19.

The chain joins TRBV7-2 to TRBJ1-6, with D perhaps TRBD1 (6 bases). This CDR3 spans 15 amino acids. Trimming left V 3 bases short and J 10 bases short, with 16 bases between. The germline gives CDR1 SGHTA, CDR2 FQGNSA. The CDR3 DNA reads as TGTGCCAGCAGCTTTAGCCGACAGGTTGGCTCACCCCTCCACTTT. Protein product: CASSFSRQVGSPLHF.

V is TRBV30 and J is TRBJ1-6, with 7 bases lining up with TRBD1. The CDR3 is 15 amino acids. Germline V gives CDR1 GTSNPN, CDR2 SVGIG (reference sequence). V trimming: 0 bases; J trimming: 7 bases; junction bases outside the gene matches: 6. The CDR3 bases are TGTGCCTGGAGTGTACTTAAACAGGGGAATTCACCCCTCCACTTT. It encodes CAWSVLKQGNSPLHF.

This clone was seen more than once but under ten times. V gene TRBV6-2 or TRBV6-3 combines with J gene TRBJ1-1; D is unclear. The V gene lost 0 bases and the J gene lost 9 bases, with 11 bases spanning the gap. There are 13 residues in the CDR3. CDR1 and CDR2 from the germline V gene are MNHEY and SVGEGT. The DNA for the CDR3 is TGTGCCAGCAGTTACTCTCCGGGGATGAAAGCTTTCTTT. Its translation: CASSYSPGMKAFF.

This chain links TRBV19 with TRBJ1-6; D is undetermined. Germline assignment: CDR1 LNHDA and CDR2 SQIVND (reference sequence). The CDR3 is 9 amino acids. The V end was cut by 3 bases, the J end by 19 bases, with 7 bases between. The chain's CDR3 is CASSMLAHF. The CDR3 bases are TGTGCCAGTAGTATGTTGGCTCACTTT.

The chain carries TRBV6-2 or TRBV6-3 and TRBJ2-3, with a tentative D call TRBD1 (5 bases). Germline CDR1 reads MNHEY; CDR2 reads SVGEGT. This CDR3 is built from 17 residues. Trimming took 4 bases from V and 1 from J, leaving 18 bases between them. CDR3 amino acids: CASSFALQGRGTDTQYF. The CDR3 bases are TGTGCCAGCAGTTTCGCACTCCAGGGAAGGGGCACAGATACGCAGTATTTT.

The chain employs TRBV13 and TRBJ2-7; TRBD1 matches 10 bases. Germline V gene lookup returns CDR1 PRHDT and CDR2 FYEKMQ (reference sequence). After removal of 5 bases from V and 6 bases from J, the junction contained 7 bases not matched to a gene. This CDR3 contains 14 residues. The CDR3 region has the DNA TGTGCCAGCAGCCGAGGACAGGGGGGAGGCGAGCAGTACTTC. The encoded protein is CASSRGQGGGEQYF.

This rearrangement joins TRBV11-2 to TRBJ2-3; 7 nucleotides match TRBD2. The CDR3 has 15 residues. CDR1 and CDR2 (germline): SGHAT, FQNNGV. The J segment lost 6 bases and the V segment lost 0 bases, leaving 6 bases of the junction unmatched. The CDR3 DNA reads as TGTGCCAGCAGCTTAGAACCGGGAGGATTCGATACGCAGTATTTT. Translation: CASSLEPGGFDTQYF.

Many counts were recorded for this clone. The V and J genes are TRBV14 and TRBJ1-5; no reliable D call. V lost 1 base, J lost 3 bases, and 4 bases lay in between. There are 13 residues in the CDR3. Per germline, CDR1 SGHDN and CDR2 FVKESK. The DNA for the CDR3 is TGTGCCAGCAGCCAAGGGCCCAATCAGCCCCAGCATTTT. It translates to CASSQGPNQPQHF.

CDR3 residues: CAWSPGQATNEKLFF. CDR3 DNA: TGTGCCTGGAGCCCCGGACAGGCAACTAATGAAAAACTGTTTTTT. The chain combines TRBV30 with TRBJ1-4; TRBD1 matches 7 bases. This CDR3 comprises 15 residues. The germline V gene has CDR1 GTSNPN and CDR2 SVGIG (reference sequence). J lost 0 bases, V lost 3 bases, and 4 bases had no gene match.

CDR3 residues: CAVEREWADTQYF. CDR3 sequence (DNA): TGTGCCGTGGAGAGGGAATGGGCAGATACGCAGTATTTT. The chain links TRBV28 to TRBJ2-3, with a weak D call TRBD2 (5 bases). Trimming pared 11 bases from V and 4 bases from J, leaving 16 bases between. Germline V CDR1 and CDR2: MDHEN, SYDVKM. CDR3 length: 13 residues.

This clone was recorded only once. The rearrangement links TRBV11-2 to TRBJ1-3; possibly TRBD1 for D (5 bases). Germline loops: CDR1 SGHAT, CDR2 FQNNGV. The CDR3 runs 18 residues. Trimming stripped 5 bases from V and 0 bases from J, with 20 bases between. The CDR3 is CASSQGVLTIYSGNTIYF. CDR3 coding DNA: TGTGCCAGCAGCCAAGGGGTCCTCACAATATACTCTGGAAACACCATATATTTT. The variable domain in full, with the rest retrieved from reference TRBV11-2 and TRBJ1-3, is EAGVAQSPRYKIIEKRQSVAFWCNPISGHATLYWYQQILGQGPKLLIQFQNNGVVDDSQLPKDRFSAERLKGVDSTLKIQPAKLEDSAVYLCASSQGVLTIYSGNTIYFGEGSWLTVV.

In this sample, this clone turned up a few times. The rearrangement joins TRBV5-1 to TRBJ1-2, with TRBD1 identical over 7 bases. The V gene's germline CDR1 is SGHRS and CDR2 YFSETQ. CDR3 length: 15 residues. V lost 0 bases, J lost 4 bases, and 6 bases stayed unmatched. CDR3 nucleotide sequence: TGCGCCAGCAGCTTGGCCCCGGCAGGGGGCTATGGCTACACCTTC. This sequence encodes CASSLAPAGGYGYTF.

Note on this clone: Other DNA sequences in this sample translate to the same CDR3. V and J are TRBV30 and TRBJ1-3; a weak D match, TRBD1 (5 bases). Germline-derived CDR1 and CDR2 are GTSNPN and SVGIG (reference sequence). This CDR3 is 14 amino acids long. The V end lost 0 bases, the J end lost 1 base, and 7 bases lay between the germline ends. The CDR3 DNA is TGTGCCTGGAGTGTGCAGGGATCTGGAAACACCATATATTTT. This sequence encodes CAWSVQGSGNTIYF.

The chain links TRBV5-1 to TRBJ2-7, with a possible D match to TRBD1 (6 bases). The CDR3 consists of 13 residues. V was trimmed by 4 bases and J by 3 bases, leaving 11 bases between them. From germline, CDR1 is SGHRS and CDR2 YFSETQ. The CDR3 nucleotides read TGCGCCAGCAGCAGGGACACCTACTACGAGCAGTACTTC. It codes for CASSRDTYYEQYF. Full variable domain (remainder filled in from reference TRBV5-1 and TRBJ2-7): KAGVTQTPRYLIKTRGQQVTLSCSPISGHRSVSWYQQTPGQGLQFLFEYFSETQRNKGNFPGRFSGRQFSNSRSEMNVSTLELGDSALYLCASSRDTYYEQYFGPGTRLTVT.

This chain links TRBV30 with TRBJ2-3; 9 bases align to TRBD1. Germline V gives CDR1 GTSNPN, CDR2 SVGIG (reference sequence). The CDR3 extends over 16 amino acids. Trimming took 8 bases from V and 0 from J; bases not matched to a gene: 12. The CDR3 bases are TGTGCCGGGGGGGACAGGGTAAAATCTAGCACAGATACGCAGTATTTT. This translates into CAGGDRVKSSTDTQYF.

The chain combines TRBV28 with TRBJ1-1, with a tentative D call TRBD1 (5 bases). The CDR3 is made up of 15 amino acids. V lost 0 bases and J 11 bases, leaving 19 bases between the germline ends. Germline V gene data show CDR1 as MDHEN and CDR2 as SYDVKM. CDR3 sequence (DNA): TGTGCCAGCAGTTTATGGGGGGGTGATGGAGGGTCTGCTTTCTTT. Its translation: CASSLWGGDGGSAFF.

This chain uses TRBV6-6 with TRBJ1-3; TRBD1 matches 8 bases. Germline values: CDR1 MNHNY, CDR2 SVGAGI (reference sequence). The V and J ends lost 6 bases and 0 bases, in that order; junction bases with no gene match: 10. This CDR3 contains 17 residues. Here the CDR3 DNA reads TGTGCCAGCAGGCGACAGGGGTCCCTTTCCTCTGGAAACACCATATATTTT. Translating gives CASRRQGSLSSGNTIYF.